What follows is one T cell receptor (beta chain) and its context. This clone was detected once. This receptor's antigen is unknown. Base qualities are missing; no much larger clone stands one base away. Whole blood was collected in K2EDTA tubes by collaborating institutions according to the institutions' own protocols. For TCRbeta analysis, collaborator samples were shipped as frozen whole blood, as isolated PBMCs, or as DNA extracted from either sample type. These data belong to a study of blood T cell repertoires in COVID-19 (dated by TCRdb to 2020 to 2021). Background on the whole study: Samples covering the acute and convalescent phases of COVID-19 were provided by collaborators in the United States, Italy and Spain. HLA class I and class II types, where available, came from metadata supplied by the sample provider rather than from assay-based typing. The samples were drawn from two sources: the first 160 participants of the ongoing ImmuneRACE study, and 1,200 or so subjects contributed by 6 global collaborators. The dataset comprised deeply sampled blood TCRbeta repertoires from subjects exposed to, actively infected with, or recovered from COVID-19. The prospective study material was composed of cDNA or gDNA derived from T cells, B-cell-depleted T cells, or PBMCs. The repertoires were made available in a free public database intended to serve as a resource for research on the immune response to SARS-CoV-2. The sample metadata nearly always contained a de-identified subject ID, COVID-19 status, age in years and sex. The research as a whole found: How much clinical and demographic metadata was included differed by source and by participant, and the metadata was provided uncurated.

TCRbeta CDR3 regions were amplified from genomic DNA using the immunoSEQ Assay, a bias-controlled multiplex PCR. The authors' pipeline ran thus. Within the assay, amplification of reference gene primers was used to estimate how many nucleated cells each sample contained. Sequence reads were collapsed and filtered to measure the absolute abundance of every unique TCRbeta CDR3 rearrangement. For each sample, productive Simpson clonality was calculated by taking the square root of Simpson's diversity index across productive rearrangements. Entries here come from immuneACCESS through TCRdb and include only in-frame sequences with V and J called. Some clones fail to appear in such tables; in the studies checked, an unresolved V gene covers under half of the shortfall, and the cause of the remainder is unknown. That table supplies the V and J calls and clone size; D and trimming were determined from the DNA. The sample records tens of thousands of clones, 75% to 95% of which are singletons. The leading ten clones occupy 2% to 2.5% of the sample.

Trimming takes 2 bases from V and 8 bases from J, and the germline ends sit 10 bases apart. The CDR3 runs 13 amino acids, cysteine and phenylalanine included. Only CDR3 DNA remains: 39 bases, in frame from the first base. The chain joins TRBV12-3 or TRBV12-4 to TRBJ2-1; TRBD1 is a weak D gene call, 5 bases matching. The TCR originated in a man aged 60-69 years with acute or convalescent COVID-19. The sample consisted of peripheral blood. The CDR3 region has the sequence CASSLLGEDEQFF. The nucleotide sequence is given as TGTGCCAGCAGTTTATTAGGGGAAGATGAGCAGTTCTTC.